This TCR beta chain was captured by sequencing in a study of blood T cell repertoires in COVID-19. Study details: Italy, Spain and the United States were the sources of the convalescent and acute COVID-19 samples. Sample material is recorded as cDNA or gDNA derived from T cells, B-cell-depleted T cells, or PBMCs.

Clones were sequenced by immunoSEQ multiplex PCR, and TCRdb holds only the in-frame ones, with some missing. The sample consists of tens of thousands of clones, more than 80% of them appearing once. Germline values: CDR1 MGHDK, CDR2 SYGVNS. The junction had 7 bases not matched to a gene; V was cut back by 5 bases and J by 5 bases. This CDR3 is 15 amino acids long. This clone has only a few counts. This TCR came from a man aged 30 to 39 with acute or convalescent COVID-19. Sequencing was done on a sample of peripheral blood. J is TRBJ1-1 and V is TRBV25-1; 11 nucleotides match TRBD1. The CDR3 here is CASSWGGQGATEAFF. For the CDR3, the DNA is TGTGCCAGCAGTTGGGGTGGACAGGGGGCGACTGAAGCTTTCTTT.